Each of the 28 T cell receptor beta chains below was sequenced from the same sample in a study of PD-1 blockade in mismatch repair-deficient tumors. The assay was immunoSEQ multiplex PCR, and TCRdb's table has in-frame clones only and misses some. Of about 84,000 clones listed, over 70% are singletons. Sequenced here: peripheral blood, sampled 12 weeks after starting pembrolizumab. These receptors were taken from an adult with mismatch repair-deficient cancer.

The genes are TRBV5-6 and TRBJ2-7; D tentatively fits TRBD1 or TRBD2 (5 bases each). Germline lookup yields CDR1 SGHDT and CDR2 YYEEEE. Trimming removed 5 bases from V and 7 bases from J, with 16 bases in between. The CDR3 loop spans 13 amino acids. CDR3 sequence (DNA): TGTGCCAGCAGGAGGGGCGCGTTTGAAGAGCAGTACTTC. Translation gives CASRRGAFEEQYF.

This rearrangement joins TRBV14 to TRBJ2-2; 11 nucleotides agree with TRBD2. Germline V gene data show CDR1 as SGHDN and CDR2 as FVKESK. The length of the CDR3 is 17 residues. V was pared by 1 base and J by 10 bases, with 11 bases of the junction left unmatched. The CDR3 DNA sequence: TGTGCCAGCAGCCAAGCCCTACTAGCGGGAGCCCCTGTGGAGCTGTTTTTT. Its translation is CASSQALLAGAPVELFF.

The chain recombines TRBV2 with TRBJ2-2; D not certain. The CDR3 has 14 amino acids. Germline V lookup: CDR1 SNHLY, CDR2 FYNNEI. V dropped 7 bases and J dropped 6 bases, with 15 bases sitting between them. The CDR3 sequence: CASTERRTAGELFF. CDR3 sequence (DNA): TGTGCCAGCACGGAACGCCGGACCGCCGGGGAGCTGTTTTTT.

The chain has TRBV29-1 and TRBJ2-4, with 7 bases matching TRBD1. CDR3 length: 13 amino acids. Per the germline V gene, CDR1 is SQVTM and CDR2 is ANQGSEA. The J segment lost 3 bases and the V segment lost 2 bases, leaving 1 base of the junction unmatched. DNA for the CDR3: TGCAGCGTTGAATACAGGGGCAAAAACATTCAGTACTTC. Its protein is CSVEYRGKNIQYF.

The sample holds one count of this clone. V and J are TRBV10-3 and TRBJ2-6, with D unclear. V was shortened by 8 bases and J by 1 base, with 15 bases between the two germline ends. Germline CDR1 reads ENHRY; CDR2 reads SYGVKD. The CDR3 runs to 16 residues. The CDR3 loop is CAIPADPRSGANVLTF. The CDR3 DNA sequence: TGTGCCATCCCCGCGGACCCAAGGTCTGGGGCCAACGTCCTGACTTTC.

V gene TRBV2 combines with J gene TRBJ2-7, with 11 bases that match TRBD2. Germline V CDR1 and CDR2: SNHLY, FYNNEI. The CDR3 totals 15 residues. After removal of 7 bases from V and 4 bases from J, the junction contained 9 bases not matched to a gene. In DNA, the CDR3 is TGTGCCAGCACTACAATGACTAGCGGGACTTACGAGCAGTACTTC. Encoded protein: CASTTMTSGTYEQYF. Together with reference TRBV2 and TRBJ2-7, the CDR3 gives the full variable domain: EPEVTQTPSHQVTQMGQEVILRCVPISNHLYFYWYRQILGQKVEFLVSFYNNEISEKSEIFDDQFSVERPDGSNFTLKIRSTKLEDSAMYFCASTTMTSGTYEQYFGPGTRLTVT.

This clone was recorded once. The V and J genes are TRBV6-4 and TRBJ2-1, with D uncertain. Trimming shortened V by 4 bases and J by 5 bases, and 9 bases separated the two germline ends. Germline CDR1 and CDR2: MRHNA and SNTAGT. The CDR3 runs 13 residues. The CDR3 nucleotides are TGTGCCAGCAGTGTTGGCACCAACAATGAGCAGTTCTTC. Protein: CASSVGTNNEQFF.

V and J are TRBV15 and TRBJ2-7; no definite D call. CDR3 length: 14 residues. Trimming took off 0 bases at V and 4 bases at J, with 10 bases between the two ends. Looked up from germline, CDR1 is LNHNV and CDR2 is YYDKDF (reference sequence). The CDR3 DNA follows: TGTGCCACCAGCAGAGATCTGGGGAAATACGAGCAGTACTTC. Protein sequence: CATSRDLGKYEQYF.

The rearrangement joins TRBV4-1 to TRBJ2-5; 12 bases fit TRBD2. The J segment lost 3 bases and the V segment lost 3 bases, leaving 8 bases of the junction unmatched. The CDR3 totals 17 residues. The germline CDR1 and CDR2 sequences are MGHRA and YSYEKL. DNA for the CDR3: TGCGCCAGCAGCCACCTAGGACTAGCGGGATTGAAAGAGACCCAGTACTTC. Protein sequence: CASSHLGLAGLKETQYF.

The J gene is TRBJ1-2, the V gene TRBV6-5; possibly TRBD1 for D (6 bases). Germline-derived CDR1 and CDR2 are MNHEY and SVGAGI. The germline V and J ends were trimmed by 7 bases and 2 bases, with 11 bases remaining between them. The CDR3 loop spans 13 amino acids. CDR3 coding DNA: TGTGCCAGCACAAAAACAGGGAACTATGGCTACACCTTC. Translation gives CASTKTGNYGYTF.

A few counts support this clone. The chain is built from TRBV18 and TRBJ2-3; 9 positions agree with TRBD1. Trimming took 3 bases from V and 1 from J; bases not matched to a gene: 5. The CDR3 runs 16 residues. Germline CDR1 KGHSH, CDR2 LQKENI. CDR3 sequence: CASSPRQGGGTDTQYF. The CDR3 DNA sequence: TGTGCCAGCTCACCTCGACAGGGGGGTGGCACAGATACGCAGTATTTT.

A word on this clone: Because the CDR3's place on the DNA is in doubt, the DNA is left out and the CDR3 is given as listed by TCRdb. The chain's CDR3 is CASSQDPFEVAGGNF. The chain carries TRBV4-3 and TRBJ2-5; the D call in the table, TRBD2, was not verified against the DNA. Germline assignment: CDR1 LGHNA and CDR2 YSLEER. The CDR3 is 15 amino acids long, termini counted.

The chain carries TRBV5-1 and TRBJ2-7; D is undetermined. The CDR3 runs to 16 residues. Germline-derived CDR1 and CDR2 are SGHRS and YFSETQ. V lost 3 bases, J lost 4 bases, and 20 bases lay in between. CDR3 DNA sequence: TGCGCCAGCAGCTACGCCCTAGACCGAGACGAATACGAGCAGTACTTC. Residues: CASSYALDRDEYEQYF.

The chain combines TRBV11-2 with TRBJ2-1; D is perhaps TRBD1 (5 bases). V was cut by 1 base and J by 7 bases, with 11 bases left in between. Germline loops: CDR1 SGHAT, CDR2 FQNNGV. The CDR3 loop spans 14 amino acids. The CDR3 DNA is TGTGCCAGCAGCTTAGTAGGGGAATGGAATGAGCAGTTCTTC. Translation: CASSLVGEWNEQFF. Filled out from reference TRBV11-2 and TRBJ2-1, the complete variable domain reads EAGVAQSPRYKIIEKRQSVAFWCNPISGHATLYWYQQILGQGPKLLIQFQNNGVVDDSQLPKDRFSAERLKGVDSTLKIQPAKLEDSAVYLCASSLVGEWNEQFFGPGTRLTVL.

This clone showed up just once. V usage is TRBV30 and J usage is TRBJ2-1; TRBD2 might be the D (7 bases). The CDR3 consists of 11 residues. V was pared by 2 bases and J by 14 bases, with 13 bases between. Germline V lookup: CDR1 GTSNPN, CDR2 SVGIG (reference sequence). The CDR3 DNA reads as TGTGCCTGGAGTAAGGGGGGGGTTGAGTTCTTC. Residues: CAWSKGGVEFF.

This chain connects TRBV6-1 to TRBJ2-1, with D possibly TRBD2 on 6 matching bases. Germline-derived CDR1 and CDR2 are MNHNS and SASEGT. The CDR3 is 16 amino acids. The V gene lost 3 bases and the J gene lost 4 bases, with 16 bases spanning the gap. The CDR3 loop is CASSEFSAGTYNEQFF. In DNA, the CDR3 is TGTGCCAGCAGTGAGTTTTCCGCGGGAACTTACAATGAGCAGTTCTTC.

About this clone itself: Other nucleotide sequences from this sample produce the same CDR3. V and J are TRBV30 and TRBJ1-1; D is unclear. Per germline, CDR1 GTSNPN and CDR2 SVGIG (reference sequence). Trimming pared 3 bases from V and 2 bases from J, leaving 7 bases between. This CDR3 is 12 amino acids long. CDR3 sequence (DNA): TGTGCCTGGAGCCCCCGTAACACTGAAGCTTTCTTT. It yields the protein CAWSPRNTEAFF.

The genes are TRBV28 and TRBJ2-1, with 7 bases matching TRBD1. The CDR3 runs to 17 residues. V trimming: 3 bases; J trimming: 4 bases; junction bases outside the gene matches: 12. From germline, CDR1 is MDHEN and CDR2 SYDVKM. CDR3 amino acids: CASSFLKGAPGYNEQFF. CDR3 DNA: TGTGCCAGCAGTTTCTTAAAGGGGGCACCGGGGTACAATGAGCAGTTCTTC.

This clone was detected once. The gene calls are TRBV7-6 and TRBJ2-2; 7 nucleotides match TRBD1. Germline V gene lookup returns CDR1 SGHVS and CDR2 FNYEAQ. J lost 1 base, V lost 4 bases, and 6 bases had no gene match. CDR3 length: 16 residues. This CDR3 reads CASSSRQGLNTGELFF. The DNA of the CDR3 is TGTGCCAGCAGCTCGAGACAGGGTCTGAACACCGGGGAGCTGTTTTTT.

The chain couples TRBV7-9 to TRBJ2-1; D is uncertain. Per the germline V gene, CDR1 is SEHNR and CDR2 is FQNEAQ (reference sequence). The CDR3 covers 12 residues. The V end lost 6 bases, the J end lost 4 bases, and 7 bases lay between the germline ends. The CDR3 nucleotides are TGTGCCAGCAGGGCAGATTACAATGAGCAGTTCTTC. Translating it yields CASRADYNEQFF.

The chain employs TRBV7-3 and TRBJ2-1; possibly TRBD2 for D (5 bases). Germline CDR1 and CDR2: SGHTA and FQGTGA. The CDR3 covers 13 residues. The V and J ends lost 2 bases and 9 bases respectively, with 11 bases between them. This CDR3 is CASSLEGLGEQFF. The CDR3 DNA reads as TGTGCCAGCAGCTTAGAGGGTCTAGGTGAGCAGTTCTTC.

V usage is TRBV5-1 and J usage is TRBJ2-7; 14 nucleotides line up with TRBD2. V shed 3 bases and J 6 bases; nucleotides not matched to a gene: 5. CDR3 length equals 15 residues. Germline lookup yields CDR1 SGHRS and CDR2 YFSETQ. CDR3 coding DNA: TGCGCCAGCAGCTCGGGGACTAGCGGGAGTTTCGAGCAGTACTTC. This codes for CASSSGTSGSFEQYF. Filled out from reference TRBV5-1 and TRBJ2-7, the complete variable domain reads KAGVTQTPRYLIKTRGQQVTLSCSPISGHRSVSWYQQTPGQGLQFLFEYFSETQRNKGNFPGRFSGRQFSNSRSEMNVSTLELGDSALYLCASSSGTSGSFEQYFGPGTRLTVT.

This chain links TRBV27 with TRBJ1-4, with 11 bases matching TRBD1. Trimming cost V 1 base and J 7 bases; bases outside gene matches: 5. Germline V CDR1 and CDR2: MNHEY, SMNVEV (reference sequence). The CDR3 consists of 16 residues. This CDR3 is CASSLYGTGGGEKLFF. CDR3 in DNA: TGTGCCAGCAGTTTATACGGGACAGGGGGAGGTGAAAAACTGTTTTTT.

The CDR3 protein is CASSQDWTSGFEQFF. CDR3 DNA: TGCGCCAGCAGCCAAGACTGGACTAGCGGGTTTGAGCAGTTCTTC. The V and J genes are TRBV4-3 and TRBJ2-1, with TRBD2 matching over 11 bases. Germline assignment: CDR1 LGHNA and CDR2 YSLEER. J gave up 9 bases and V 0 bases, and 4 bases lay outside the gene matches. This CDR3 is 15 amino acids long.

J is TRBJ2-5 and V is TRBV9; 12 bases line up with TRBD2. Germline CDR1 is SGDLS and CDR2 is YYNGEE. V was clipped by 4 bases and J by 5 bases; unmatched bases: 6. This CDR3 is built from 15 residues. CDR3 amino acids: CASSFGLAGMETQYF. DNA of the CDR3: TGTGCCAGCAGCTTTGGACTAGCGGGAATGGAGACCCAGTACTTC.

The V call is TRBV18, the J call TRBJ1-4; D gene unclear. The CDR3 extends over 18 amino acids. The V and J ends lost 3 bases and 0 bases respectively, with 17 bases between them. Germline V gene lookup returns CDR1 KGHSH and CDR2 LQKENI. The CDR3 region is CASSPTMMAGATNEKLFF. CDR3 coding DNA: TGTGCCAGCTCACCCACCATGATGGCAGGAGCAACTAATGAAAAACTGTTTTTT.

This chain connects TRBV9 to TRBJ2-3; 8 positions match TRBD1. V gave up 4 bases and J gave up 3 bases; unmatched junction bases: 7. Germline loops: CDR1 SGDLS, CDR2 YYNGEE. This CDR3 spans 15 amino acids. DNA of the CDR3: TGTGCCAGCAGCCCTATGGACAGGGAAACAGATACGCAGTATTTT. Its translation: CASSPMDRETDTQYF.

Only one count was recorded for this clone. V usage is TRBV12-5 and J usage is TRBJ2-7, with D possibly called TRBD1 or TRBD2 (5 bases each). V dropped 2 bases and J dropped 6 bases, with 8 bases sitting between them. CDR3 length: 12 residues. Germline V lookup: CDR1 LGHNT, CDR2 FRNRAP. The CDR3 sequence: CASGLFGAEQYF. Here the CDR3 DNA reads TGTGCTAGTGGTTTGTTCGGGGCCGAGCAGTACTTC.